The clone carrying this T cell receptor (beta chain) was recorded once. As yet, its antigen is unknown. Repertoires were generated with immunoSEQ multiplex PCR, while TCRdb's copy carries only in-frame clones and drops some. Of more than 2 million clones listed, 85% to 95% are singletons. Germline V gene data show CDR1 as ENHRY and CDR2 as SYGVKD. J gave up 0 bases and V 4 bases, and 5 bases lay outside the gene matches. The CDR3 runs to 16 residues. These data are taken from a study of shared clonotypes between healthy human individuals. Findings of the study overall: Specimens sampled were limited to blood, with tissue repertoires likely differing. Sharing across a few donors was seen in 4% to 5% of naive CD4 clonotypes. Genetic and exposure-history diversity was limited by the few donors. Deeper or shallower sequencing was expected to change how clonotypes are shared among donors.

What was sequenced was naive CD4+ T cells sorted from blood. Subset denoted: CD45RA+ positively selected. The clonotype was recovered from a man between 18 and 35 years old in good health. The chain joins TRBV10-3 to TRBJ1-3; TRBD1 matches 8 bases. The CDR3 DNA reads TGTGCCATCAGTGGGGGACAGGACCTCTCTGGAAACACCATATATTTT. Translated, it gives CAISGGQDLSGNTIYF.